This TCR beta chain derives from a study of graft-versus-host responses after intestinal transplantation. Clones were sequenced by immunoSEQ multiplex PCR, and TCRdb holds only the in-frame ones, with some missing. The sample holds fewer than 150,000 clones, roughly 92% seen once. With regard to this clone: Antigen specificity is unknown.

Study-level results: The highest levels of circulating GvH clones went along with early declines in HvG clones after transplant. GvH clones appeared in recipient marrow, some first in ileum or blood. Graft-donor T cell macrochimerism in patients accompanied high graft-versus-host to host-versus-graft clonal ratios in allografts.

The germline V gene has CDR1 SGHRS and CDR2 YFSETQ. V lost 5 bases and J 0 bases, leaving 8 bases between the germline ends. The CDR3 is 14 amino acids. The chain combines TRBV5-1 with TRBJ1-4; possible D gene TRBD1, 5 bases. The sequenced sample was unstimulated CD4+ T cells sorted from spleen or lymph node cells, obtained before intestinal transplant. This receptor was taken from a human donor who received an intestinal transplant. The CDR3 sequence: CASSTGATNEKLFF. In DNA form, the CDR3 reads TGCGCCAGCAGTACGGGGGCAACTAATGAAAAACTGTTTTTT.